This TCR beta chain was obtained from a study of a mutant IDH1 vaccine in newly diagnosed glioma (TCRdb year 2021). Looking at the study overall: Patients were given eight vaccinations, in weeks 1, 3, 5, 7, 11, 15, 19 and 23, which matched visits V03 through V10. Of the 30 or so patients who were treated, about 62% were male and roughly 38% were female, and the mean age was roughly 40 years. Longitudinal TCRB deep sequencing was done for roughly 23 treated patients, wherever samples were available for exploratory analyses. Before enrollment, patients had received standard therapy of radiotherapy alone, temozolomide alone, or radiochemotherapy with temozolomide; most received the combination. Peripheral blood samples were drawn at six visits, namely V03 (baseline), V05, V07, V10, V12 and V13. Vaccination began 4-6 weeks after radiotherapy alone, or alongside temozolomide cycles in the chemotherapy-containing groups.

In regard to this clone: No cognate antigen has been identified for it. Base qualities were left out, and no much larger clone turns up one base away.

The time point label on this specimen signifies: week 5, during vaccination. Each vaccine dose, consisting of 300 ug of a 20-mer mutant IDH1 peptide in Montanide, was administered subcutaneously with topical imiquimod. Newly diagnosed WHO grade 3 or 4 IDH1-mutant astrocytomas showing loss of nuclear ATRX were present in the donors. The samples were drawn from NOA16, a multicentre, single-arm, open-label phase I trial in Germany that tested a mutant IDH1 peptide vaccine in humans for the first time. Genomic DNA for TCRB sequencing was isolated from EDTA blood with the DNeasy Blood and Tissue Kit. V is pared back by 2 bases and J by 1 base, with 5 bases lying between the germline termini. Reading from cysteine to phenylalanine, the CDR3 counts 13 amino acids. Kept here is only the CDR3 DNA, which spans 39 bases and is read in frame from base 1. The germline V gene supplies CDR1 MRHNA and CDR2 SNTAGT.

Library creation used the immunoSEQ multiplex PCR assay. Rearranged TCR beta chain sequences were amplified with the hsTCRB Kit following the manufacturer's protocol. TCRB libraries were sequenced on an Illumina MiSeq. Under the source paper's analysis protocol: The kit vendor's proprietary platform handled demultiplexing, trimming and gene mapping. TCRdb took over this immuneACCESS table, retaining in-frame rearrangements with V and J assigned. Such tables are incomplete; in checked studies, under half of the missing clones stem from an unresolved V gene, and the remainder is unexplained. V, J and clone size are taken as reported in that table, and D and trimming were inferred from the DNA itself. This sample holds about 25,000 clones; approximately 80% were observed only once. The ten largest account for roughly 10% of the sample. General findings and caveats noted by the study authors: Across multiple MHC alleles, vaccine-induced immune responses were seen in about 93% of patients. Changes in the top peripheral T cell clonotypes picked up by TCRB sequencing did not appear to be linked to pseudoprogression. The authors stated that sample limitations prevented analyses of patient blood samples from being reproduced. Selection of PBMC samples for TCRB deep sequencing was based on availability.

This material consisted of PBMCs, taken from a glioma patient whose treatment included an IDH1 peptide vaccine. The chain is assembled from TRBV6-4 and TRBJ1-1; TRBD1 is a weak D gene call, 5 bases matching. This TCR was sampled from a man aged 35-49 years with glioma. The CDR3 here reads CASSDGQNTEAFF. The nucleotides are TGTGCCAGCAGTGACGGACAGAACACTGAAGCTTTCTTT.